The source of this T cell receptor (beta chain) is a study of cytomegalovirus exposure and HLA in healthy donors. PCR amplification relied on 60 Vbeta primers (plus 13 Jbeta primers). Assay: immunoSEQ multiplex PCR; the TCRdb copy retains only in-frame clones and omits some. Among about 160,000 clones listed, approximately 85% were seen once. The sequencing sample was made of PBMCs. This clonotype was obtained from a middle-aged man in good health and CMV-seropositive.

The CDR3 region has the DNA TGTGCCAGCAGTGAACACAGAGACTACGAGCAGTACTTC. Translated: CASSEHRDYEQYF. V usage is TRBV6-1 and J usage is TRBJ2-7; unclear D gene. Germline V lookup: CDR1 MNHNS, CDR2 SASEGT. The V end was cut by 2 bases, the J end by 3 bases, with 8 bases between. The CDR3 loop spans 13 amino acids.